This T cell receptor beta chain was found in a study of T cell responses to AZD1222 COVID-19 vaccine. Study as a whole: Second-dose intervals near 4 or 12 weeks were combined.

Clones were sequenced by immunoSEQ multiplex PCR, and TCRdb holds only the in-frame ones, with some missing. The data show around 100,000 clones, 88% seen once. Sequenced material: peripheral blood, taken on day 0 of AZD1222 vaccination. This receptor was identified in an adult in good health.

For the CDR3, the DNA is TGTGCCAGCAGCTCCGCAGGAAACACCATATATTTT. Residues: CASSSAGNTIYF. V is TRBV9 and J is TRBJ1-3; unclear D gene. V was trimmed by 4 bases and J by 4 bases, leaving 6 bases between them. Per the germline V gene, CDR1 is SGDLS and CDR2 is YYNGEE. The CDR3 runs 12 residues.